Following are 13 T cell receptor beta chains from one sample sequenced in a study of molecular identifiers for immune sequencing clone quantification. MiXCR, applied by TCRdb to the PCR reads, yields one record per CDR3 protein. The table shows about 640,000 distinct CDR3 sequences, with 15% to 20% occurring only once. Sequencing was carried out using naive CD8+ T cells from blood, with Jurkat cell RNA spiked in. As to subset: FACS-sorted CD8+CD4-CCR7+CD45RA+ naive T cells. All receptors come from a human donor in good health. Some libraries in this study had Jurkat cell RNA spiked in.

In DNA form, the CDR3 reads TGTGCCAGCAGTTCGGGACAGGGGTGGTTTGGCTACACCTTC. It is translated as CASSSGQGWFGYTF. The genes are TRBV27 and TRBJ1-2, with TRBD1 matching 10 bases. The CDR3 has 14 residues. Trimming cost V 4 bases and J 7 bases; bases outside gene matches: 6. Looked up from germline, CDR1 is MNHEY and CDR2 is SMNVEV (reference sequence).

This clonotype was counted ten times or more. The chain links TRBV20-1 to TRBJ1-1; D not certain. This CDR3 region has 17 residues. Per the germline V gene, CDR1 is DFQATT and CDR2 is SNEGSKA (reference sequence). In DNA, the CDR3 is TGCAGCGCAAGCTACCACCCCGAAGGCAGAGAGAACACTGAAGCTTTCTTT. Amino acids: CSASYHPEGRENTEAFF.

This clonotype was detected many times. The chain recombines TRBV7-9 with TRBJ1-2; 8 bases agree with TRBD1. J lost 2 bases, V lost 1 base, and 12 bases had no gene match. Germline lookup yields CDR1 SEHNR and CDR2 FQNEAQ (reference sequence). This CDR3 contains 18 residues. The CDR3 loop is CASSLGGQGADANYGYTF. The CDR3, as DNA: TGTGCCAGCAGCTTAGGTGGGCAGGGGGCGGATGCGAACTATGGCTACACCTTC.

The chain links TRBV7-9 to TRBJ2-7; D is tentatively TRBD1 or TRBD2 (5 bases each). The CDR3 runs to 13 residues. Germline CDR1 SEHNR, CDR2 FQNEAQ (reference sequence). V shed 3 bases and J shed 7 bases, with 13 bases lying between them. CDR3 protein: CASSLGDPKEQYF. CDR3 sequence (DNA): TGTGCCAGCAGCTTGGGGGACCCCAAGGAGCAGTACTTC.

The chain carries TRBV4-3 and TRBJ2-1; D is possibly TRBD1 or TRBD2 (5 bases each). The CDR3 is 15 residues long. Trimming cost V 3 bases and J 10 bases, with 19 bases left between them. Germline assignment: CDR1 LGHNA and CDR2 YSLEER. The CDR3 sequence: CASSQRATLGAEQFF. For the CDR3, the DNA is TGCGCCAGCAGCCAGAGAGCCACCCTCGGGGCCGAGCAGTTCTTC.

This clonotype came up a few times. This chain links TRBV19 with TRBJ2-2; 11 bases match TRBD2. Germline V gives CDR1 LNHDA, CDR2 SQIVND (reference sequence). This CDR3 is 15 amino acids long. Unmatched junction bases numbered 8, after V lost 7 bases and J lost 7 bases. The DNA for the CDR3 is TGTGCCAGTACCCCGGGACTAGCGGCGAACGGGGAGCTGTTTTTT. It yields the protein CASTPGLAANGELFF.

The gene calls are TRBV2 and TRBJ1-4, with 7 bases matching TRBD1. Germline CDR1 reads SNHLY; CDR2 reads FYNNEI. Trimming cost V 2 bases and J 5 bases; bases outside gene matches: 5. The CDR3 is 15 amino acids. The CDR3 spells CASSEWAGGNEKLFF. The CDR3 DNA follows: TGTGCCAGCAGTGAATGGGCAGGGGGAAATGAAAAACTGTTTTTT.

At least ten counts were recorded for this clonotype. The V gene is TRBV20-1, the J gene TRBJ2-7; a possible D gene is TRBD2 (5 bases). The germline V gene encodes CDR1 DFQATT and CDR2 SNEGSKA (reference sequence). V lost 0 bases to trimming and J lost 0 bases, with 9 bases between them. The CDR3 loop spans 14 amino acids. In DNA form, the CDR3 reads TGCAGTGCTAGAGATGGACTCCGCTCCTACGAGCAGTACTTC. Translation gives CSARDGLRSYEQYF.

With respect to this clonotype: A much larger clone lies a single base off, so this may be a read error. The chain carries TRBV15 and TRBJ1-2; unclear D gene. Germline V gives CDR1 LNHNV, CDR2 YYDKDF (reference sequence). CDR3 size: 12 residues. Between the trimmed V and J ends, which lost 4 bases and 4 bases, there was a span of 7 bases. CDR3 sequence reads: CATSMDGYGYTF. For the CDR3, the DNA is TGTGCCACCAGCATGGACGGCTATGGCTACACCTTC.

As to this clonotype: A much larger clone is a single base away; this may be a read error. V gene TRBV14 combines with J gene TRBJ1-6; D unclear. Germline values: CDR1 SGHDN, CDR2 FVKESK. Trimming pared 0 bases from V and 5 bases from J, leaving 8 bases between. This CDR3 region has 15 residues. The CDR3 here is CASSQDRGHNSPLHF. CDR3 in DNA: TGTGCCAGCAGCCAAGACCGGGGTCATAATTCACCCCTCCACTTT.

Points on this clonotype: With a much larger clone just one base away, this may be a read error. Written as DNA, the CDR3 is TGTGTCAGCAGCCTCCACAGGGGATCGGAGACCCAGTACTTC. This encodes CVSSLHRGSETQYF. The chain links TRBV9 to TRBJ2-5; 7 bases align to TRBD1. Germline lookup yields CDR1 SGDLS and CDR2 YYNGEE. The CDR3 consists of 14 residues.

This clonotype was observed at least ten times. J is TRBJ2-3 and V is TRBV28; a possible D gene is TRBD1 (6 bases). Per germline, CDR1 MDHEN and CDR2 SYDVKM. Trimming took off 8 bases at V and 3 bases at J, with 15 bases between the two ends. The CDR3 contains 14 residues. CDR3 sequence reads: CASADTGLTDTQYF. Written as DNA, the CDR3 is TGTGCCAGCGCTGACACAGGGCTTACAGATACGCAGTATTTT.

This clonotype was detected ten times or more. The CDR3 sequence: CASSWRLAGGPDTQYF. The CDR3 DNA follows: TGTGCCAGCAGCTGGAGACTAGCGGGGGGCCCAGATACGCAGTATTTT. The chain has TRBV7-9 and TRBJ2-3; TRBD2 matches at 13 bases. Trimming at V came to 4 bases and at J to 4 bases, leaving 5 bases not matched to a gene. The CDR3 consists of 16 residues. Germline V CDR1 and CDR2: SEHNR, FQNEAQ (reference sequence). The variable domain in full, completed from reference TRBV7-9 and TRBJ2-3, reads DTGVSQNPRHKITKRGQNVTFRCDPISEHNRLYWYRQTLGQGPEFLTYFQNEAQLEKSRLLSDRFSAERPKGSFSTLEIQRTEQGDSAMYLCASSWRLAGGPDTQYFGPGTRLTVL.